The T cell receptor (beta chain) under discussion was sequenced for a study of T-cell reconstitution after alpha-beta-depleted transplantation in children. Study outcomes and limitations: The origin of alpha-beta T cells about two months after transplant was reportedly several hundred expanded graft clones. Surviving recipient T cells and intrathymic progenitors accounted for some patients' high TCRbeta diversity at day 60. Newly produced T cells mostly accounted for T-cell counts and diversity one year post-transplant.

It was with unique molecular identifiers that the TCRbeta library was prepared. TCRdb fed the PCR reads into MiXCR, producing one record per CDR3 protein. The table shows around 300,000 distinct CDR3 sequences, with about 9.4% occurring only once. V was cut by 6 bases and J by 5 bases, with 7 bases left in between. This CDR3 has 12 residues. This clonotype has ten or more counts. The antigen remains unidentified. This TCR came from a boy in the first two years of life with acute myeloid leukemia, due to receive a stem cell transplant. This material consisted of PBMCs, taken before TCRalphabeta/CD19-depleted stem cell transplant. The V gene is TRBV12-3 or TRBV12-4, the J gene TRBJ1-4, with unresolved D. CDR3 DNA sequence: TGTGCCAGCAGCAGAGAGAATGAAAAACTGTTTTTT. Residues: CASSRENEKLFF.